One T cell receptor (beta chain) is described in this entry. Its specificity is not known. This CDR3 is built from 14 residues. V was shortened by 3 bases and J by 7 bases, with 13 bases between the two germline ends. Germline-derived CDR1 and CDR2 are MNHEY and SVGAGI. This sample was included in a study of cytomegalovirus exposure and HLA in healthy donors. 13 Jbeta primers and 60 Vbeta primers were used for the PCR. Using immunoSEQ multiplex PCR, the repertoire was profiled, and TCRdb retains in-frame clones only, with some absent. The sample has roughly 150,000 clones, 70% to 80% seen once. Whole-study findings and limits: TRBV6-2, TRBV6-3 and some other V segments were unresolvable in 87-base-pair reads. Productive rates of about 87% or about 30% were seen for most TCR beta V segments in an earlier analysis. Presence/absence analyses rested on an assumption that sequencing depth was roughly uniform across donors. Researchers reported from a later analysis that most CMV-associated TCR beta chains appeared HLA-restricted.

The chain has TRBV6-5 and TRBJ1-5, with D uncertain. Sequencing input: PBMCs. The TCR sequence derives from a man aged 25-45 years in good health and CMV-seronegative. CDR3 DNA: TGTGCCAGCAGTTATCGAGGGAGATGGCAGCCCCAGCATTTT. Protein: CASSYRGRWQPQHF.